Presented here are 5 T cell receptor beta chains from one specimen sequenced in a study of metastatic and nonmetastatic thyroid tumors. TCRdb re-processed the PCR reads through MiXCR. The sample consists of under 45,000 clones, 28% of them appearing once. Not a single patient had been given any form of treatment at any point before undergoing thyroid surgery. Sequencing input: blood. These receptors were obtained from a male donor with papillary thyroid cancer or a benign thyroid nodule (not recorded which). Some clones in this sample may be carry-over from other donors' samples.

The chain couples TRBV20-1 to TRBJ2-7, with D perhaps matching TRBD1 (5 bases). There are 12 residues in the CDR3. CDR1 DFQATT and CDR2 SNEGSKA come from the germline V gene (reference sequence). V lost 6 bases and J lost 3, with 12 bases in between. The CDR3 is CSALDSLYEQYF. The CDR3 DNA follows: TGCAGTGCCCTAGACAGCCTCTACGAGCAGTACTTC.

The chain has TRBV4-1 and TRBJ1-2, with a tentative D call TRBD1 (5 bases). Germline CDR1 and CDR2: MGHRA and YSYEKL. The CDR3 has 16 amino acids. V lost 0 bases and J 4 bases, leaving 15 bases between the germline ends. CDR3 DNA sequence: TGCGCCAGCAGCCAAGATGGGGCCCGTCGGGTCTATGGCTACACCTTC. Encoded protein: CASSQDGARRVYGYTF.

The sample holds a few counts of this clone. The chain is built from TRBV6-6 and TRBJ1-1, with D uncertain. The CDR3 spans 14 residues. Trimming removed 2 bases at V and 2 bases at J, with 9 bases between. Germline V lookup: CDR1 MNHNY, CDR2 SVGAGI (reference sequence). CDR3 DNA sequence: TGTGCCAGCAGTTACGTGGGTTCAAACACTGAAGCTTTCTTT. It encodes CASSYVGSNTEAFF.

This clone was recorded many times. The chain combines TRBV6-1 with TRBJ2-1, with D possibly being TRBD1 or TRBD2 (5 bases each). Deletions cut 6 bases from V and 4 bases from J, with 16 bases between. The CDR3 totals 15 residues. Germline V gene data show CDR1 as MNHNS and CDR2 as SASEGT. The CDR3 loop reads CASRRKVGAYNEQFF. The CDR3 bases are TGTGCCAGCAGACGGAAGGTCGGGGCTTACAATGAGCAGTTCTTC.

Details on this clone: The missing conserved phenylalanine or tryptophan at the end of this CDR3 makes a read error likely. The DNA is omitted, as the CDR3 cannot be located on it reliably, and the CDR3 follows TCRdb's listing. V is TRBV5-1 and J is TRBJ1-2. CDR1 and CDR2 (germline): SGHRS, YFSETQ. The CDR3 comprises 16 residues, both ends counted. The CDR3 is CGSSFPEGGHDYGYTC.